Listed below are T cell receptor beta chains from one sample, sequenced in a study of cytomegalovirus exposure and HLA in healthy donors. Measured with immunoSEQ multiplex PCR; TCRdb has only the in-frame clones, and not every one. The sample holds tens of thousands of clones, around four fifths seen once. The sequenced material came from PBMCs. Receptor source: a woman younger than 45 in good health and CMV-seronegative. CDR3s include the opening cysteine and the closing phenylalanine or tryptophan. Fields, in order: J gene, D gene, V gene, clone size, CDR3 DNA, CDR3 protein. D genes are given only for firm matches. Size values are once, few and many counts, or a class for expanded clones, and some rows have none.

J gene: TRBJ2-3
D gene: NA
V gene: TRBV2
clone size: NA
CDR3 DNA: TGTGCCAGCTCTCCAGGCACAGATACGCAGTATTTT
CDR3 protein: CASSPGTDTQYF

J gene: TRBJ2-2
D gene: TRBD1
V gene: TRBV11-3
clone size: NA
CDR3 DNA: TGTGCCAGCAGCCTACAACAGGGGGTCGGGGAGCTGTTTTTT
CDR3 protein: CASSLQQGVGELFF

J gene: TRBJ2-1
D gene: TRBD1
V gene: TRBV2
clone size: NA
CDR3 DNA: TGTGCCAGCACCTTGGGACAGGGGAATGAGCAGTTCTTC
CDR3 protein: CASTLGQGNEQFF

J gene: TRBJ2-5
D gene: NA
V gene: TRBV18
clone size: NA
CDR3 DNA: TGTGCCAGCTCCCCTCAAGAGACCCAGTACTTC
CDR3 protein: CASSPQETQYF

J gene: TRBJ1-6
D gene: NA
V gene: TRBV7-8
clone size: NA
CDR3 DNA: TGTGCCAGCAGCTTAGCGAGGTTAATAAAGGGAGATAAAAATTCACCCCTCCACTTT
CDR3 protein: CASSLARLIKGDKNSPLHF

J gene: TRBJ1-4
D gene: NA
V gene: TRBV25-1
clone size: NA
CDR3 DNA: TGTGCCAGCAGTGAAAGGCCTCCACCAGGCCATAATGAAAAACTGTTTTTT
CDR3 protein: CASSERPPPGHNEKLFF

J gene: TRBJ1-4
D gene: TRBD1
V gene: TRBV2
clone size: NA
CDR3 DNA: TGTGCCAGCAGTCTGCAGGGGGCGAAGGATGAAAAACTGTTTTTT
CDR3 protein: CASSLQGAKDEKLFF

J gene: TRBJ1-6
D gene: NA
V gene: TRBV4-3
clone size: NA
CDR3 DNA: TGCGCCAGCAGTGACCGGGTTATTAATTCACCCCTCCACTTT
CDR3 protein: CASSDRVINSPLHF

J gene: TRBJ1-2
D gene: NA
V gene: TRBV27
clone size: once
CDR3 DNA: TGTGCCAGCAGTTTATCCGGTCAGGGTGGGTATAATGGCTACACCTTC
CDR3 protein: CASSLSGQGGYNGYTF

J gene: TRBJ1-5
D gene: NA
V gene: TRBV5-6
clone size: NA
CDR3 DNA: TGTGCCAGCAGCACCCGGGACACTAGCAATCAGCCCCAGCATTTT
CDR3 protein: CASSTRDTSNQPQHF

J gene: TRBJ1-2
D gene: TRBD1
V gene: TRBV2
clone size: NA
CDR3 DNA: TGTGCCAGCAGTGAAGGGGGGGCAGGGGGCAACTATGGCTACACCTTC
CDR3 protein: CASSEGGAGGNYGYTF

J gene: TRBJ2-1
D gene: TRBD2
V gene: TRBV9
clone size: NA
CDR3 DNA: TGTGCCAGCAGCGCGGGGAGGGACCGGAATACTGAGCAGTTCTTC
CDR3 protein: CASSAGRDRNTEQFF

J gene: TRBJ2-2
D gene: TRBD2
V gene: TRBV25-1
clone size: NA
CDR3 DNA: TGTGCCAGCAGTGAATATTCGAGCGGGGTAGCGAACACCGGGGAGCTGTTTTTT
CDR3 protein: CASSEYSSGVANTGELFF

J gene: TRBJ1-1
D gene: TRBD1
V gene: TRBV5-1
clone size: NA
CDR3 DNA: TGCGCCAGCAGCCCACGACCGGTCGTACAGGGGGCGAGGACTGAAGCTTTCTTT
CDR3 protein: CASSPRPVVQGARTEAFF

J gene: TRBJ1-5
D gene: NA
V gene: TRBV19
clone size: NA
CDR3 DNA: TGTGCCAGTAGTATAGATCTGATGGTAGTCAGGGGCAATCAGCCCCAGCATTTT
CDR3 protein: CASSIDLMVVRGNQPQHF

J gene: TRBJ1-2
D gene: NA
V gene: TRBV7-2
clone size: NA
CDR3 DNA: TGTGCCAGCAGCTTAGCAACAGGGCATAACTATGGCTACACCTTC
CDR3 protein: CASSLATGHNYGYTF

J gene: TRBJ1-1
D gene: TRBD1
V gene: TRBV27
clone size: few
CDR3 DNA: TGTGCCAGCAGTTCTCTACAGGGGGCCCACACTGAAGCTTTCTTT
CDR3 protein: CASSSLQGAHTEAFF

J gene: TRBJ2-3
D gene: TRBD2
V gene: TRBV9
clone size: once
CDR3 DNA: TGTGCCAGCAGCTTCACCGGGACTAGAAGGGCGACAGATACGCAGTATTTT
CDR3 protein: CASSFTGTRRATDTQYF

J gene: TRBJ1-2
D gene: NA
V gene: TRBV6-1
clone size: few
CDR3 DNA: TGTGCCAGCACTGAGACAGGAATCAACTATGGCTACACCTTC
CDR3 protein: CASTETGINYGYTF

J gene: TRBJ2-3
D gene: NA
V gene: TRBV9
clone size: NA
CDR3 DNA: TGTGCCAGCAGCGTCGGGAGTTCTAGCACAGATACGCAGTATTTT
CDR3 protein: CASSVGSSSTDTQYF

J gene: TRBJ1-5
D gene: TRBD1
V gene: TRBV30
clone size: once
CDR3 DNA: TGTGCCTGGAGTGTAAGGGATAAATGGCAGGGGGTTCAGCAGCATTTT
CDR3 protein: CAWSVRDKWQGVQQHF

J gene: TRBJ2-2
D gene: NA
V gene: TRBV9
clone size: NA
CDR3 DNA: TGTGCCAGCAGCGTAGCTGTCCTAGCCGGGGAGCTGTTTTTT
CDR3 protein: CASSVAVLAGELFF

J gene: TRBJ2-4
D gene: NA
V gene: TRBV30
clone size: NA
CDR3 DNA: TGTGCCTGGGCCTACAAAAACATTCAGTACTTC
CDR3 protein: CAWAYKNIQYF

J gene: TRBJ2-5
D gene: TRBD1
V gene: TRBV7-7
clone size: few
CDR3 DNA: TGTGCCAGCAGCTCCGGACAGGGAGGCCAAGAGACCCAGTACTTC
CDR3 protein: CASSSGQGGQETQYF

J gene: TRBJ2-5
D gene: NA
V gene: TRBV4-1
clone size: few
CDR3 DNA: TGCGCCAGCAGCCAAATCAACAACCAAGAGACCCAGTACTTC
CDR3 protein: CASSQINNQETQYF